This passage covers 28 T cell receptor beta chains from one sample sequenced in a study of shared clonotypes between healthy human individuals (dated by TCRdb to 2018 to 2021). Receptors were amplified or captured by the immunoSEQ multiplex PCR assay. The source is immuneACCESS, and TCRdb retained only in-frame sequences with V and J called. Part of the clones is not carried over; for the studies checked, unresolved V genes explain less than half of this, and the remainder is unexplained. The sample table contains 850,000 to 1,100,000 clones; only one count was recorded for 60% to 80% of them. The top ten constitute 0.7% to 0.95% of the sample. The material sequenced was memory CD4+ T cells from PBMCs. The sample's cell subset or site label, in plain terms: CD45RA-negative fraction. These receptors were taken from a man between 18 and 35 years old in good health. Some clones in this sample may be carry-over from other donors' samples.

The chain employs TRBV7-2 and TRBJ2-3, with D maybe TRBD2 (6 bases). CDR3 size: 13 residues. The ends were cut back, 7 bases at V and 4 bases at J, with 12 bases in the middle. The V gene's germline CDR1 is SGHTA and CDR2 FQGNSA. The DNA of the CDR3 is TGTGCCAGCACCCGGGGGAGGCCAGATACGCAGTATTTT. It is translated as CASTRGRPDTQYF.

The chain couples TRBV10-3 to TRBJ2-7, with a tentative D call TRBD2 (6 bases). Per the germline V gene, CDR1 is ENHRY and CDR2 is SYGVKD. The V gene lost 5 bases and the J gene lost 6 bases, with 8 bases spanning the gap. This CDR3 is 11 amino acids long. Here the CDR3 DNA reads TGTGCCATCAGTCAGGGAGGCGAGCAGTACTTC. This encodes CAISQGGEQYF.

The V gene is TRBV2, the J gene TRBJ1-4; D is ambiguous. The germline gives CDR1 SNHLY, CDR2 FYNNEI. V was trimmed by 1 base and J by 4 bases, leaving 10 bases between them. CDR3 length: 15 residues. CDR3 in amino acids: CASSEGRPVNEKLFF. CDR3 DNA: TGTGCCAGCAGTGAAGGGCGCCCGGTTAATGAAAAACTGTTTTTT.

The CDR3 sequence is CASSYRLLGQGATFSGNTIYF. DNA of the CDR3: TGTGCCAGCAGTTATCGTCTCTTGGGACAGGGGGCGACCTTCTCTGGAAACACCATATATTTT. The chain is built from TRBV27 and TRBJ1-3, with 12 bases aligning to TRBD1. Germline values: CDR1 MNHEY, CDR2 SMNVEV (reference sequence). The V segment lost 4 bases and the J segment 0 bases; nucleotides outside the gene matches: 16. This CDR3 is built from 21 residues.

This chain joins TRBV28 and TRBJ1-5; D uncertain. Trimming took 6 bases from V and 2 from J, leaving 8 bases between them. Germline V gene lookup returns CDR1 MDHEN and CDR2 SYDVKM. The CDR3 runs to 13 residues. CDR3 sequence (DNA): TGTGCCAGCAGCACGTTGGGCAATCAGCCCCAGCATTTT. As protein: CASSTLGNQPQHF.

About this clone itself: The junction shows a germline mismatch at one end, possibly a read error. This rearrangement joins TRBV4-2 to TRBJ1-2; D ambiguous. Germline values: CDR1 LGHNA, CDR2 YNFKEQ. This CDR3 region has 14 residues. The CDR3 reads CASSPDWSAYRYTF. The CDR3 DNA reads TGTGCCAGCAGTCCTGACTGGTCAGCCTATCGCTACACCTTC.

The rearrangement links TRBV18 to TRBJ1-2; perhaps TRBD1 as D (5 bases). This CDR3 contains 14 residues. Germline V gene data show CDR1 as KGHSH and CDR2 as LQKENI. V lost 3 bases, J lost 7 bases, and 15 bases lay in between. In DNA form, the CDR3 reads TGTGCCAGCTCACCCGGTCTGGGGGGTTTTGGCTACACCTTC. Amino acids: CASSPGLGGFGYTF.

The chain carries TRBV7-8 and TRBJ2-7, with D possibly TRBD2 on 6 matching bases. This CDR3 spans 15 amino acids. Germline-derived CDR1 and CDR2 are SGHVS and FQNEAQ. With 2 bases removed from V and 5 bases from J, the gap between germline ends came to 16 bases. DNA for the CDR3: TGTGCCAGCAGCTTATATACCCGGGACTCACACGAGCAGTACTTC. Its translation is CASSLYTRDSHEQYF.

V is TRBV20-1 and J is TRBJ2-2; D unclear. The ends were cut back, 3 bases at V and 8 bases at J, with 7 bases in the middle. This CDR3 is built from 11 residues. Germline loops: CDR1 DFQATT, CDR2 SNEGSKA (reference sequence). CDR3 residues: CSASPLGELFF. CDR3 bases: TGCAGTGCTAGCCCATTGGGGGAGCTGTTTTTT.

Worth noting for this clone: Other DNA sequences from this sample encode an identical CDR3 as well. The rearrangement uses TRBV7-9 and TRBJ2-3, with D uncertain. The V end was cut by 3 bases, the J end by 3 bases, with 10 bases between. The CDR3 consists of 14 residues. Germline loops: CDR1 SEHNR, CDR2 FQNEAQ (reference sequence). The CDR3 DNA is TGTGCCAGCAGCTTGCGGCTGGATACAGATACGCAGTATTTT. Translation: CASSLRLDTDTQYF.

This chain joins TRBV6-4 and TRBJ2-1, with TRBD2 matching 10 bases. The V gene end was trimmed by 2 bases and the J gene end by 6 bases; junction bases not matched to a gene: 4. The CDR3 totals 15 residues. Germline loops: CDR1 MRHNA, CDR2 SNTAGT. CDR3: CASSDSGRAGNEQFF. In DNA form, the CDR3 reads TGTGCCAGCAGTGACAGCGGGAGGGCCGGCAATGAGCAGTTCTTC.

This clone was found a few times. The J gene is TRBJ2-3, the V gene TRBV6-5, with D perhaps TRBD2 (5 bases). Germline lookup yields CDR1 MNHEY and CDR2 SVGAGI. This CDR3 has 15 residues. Trimming shortened V by 7 bases and J by 4 bases, and 18 bases separated the two germline ends. The CDR3 sequence is CASTPKGEVPDTQYF. The CDR3 DNA reads TGTGCCAGCACGCCCAAGGGAGAGGTTCCAGATACGCAGTATTTT.

This clone has only a few counts. The chain combines TRBV7-2 with TRBJ1-4, with TRBD1 matching 10 bases. The CDR3 sequence is 15 residues long. Germline loops: CDR1 SGHTA, CDR2 FQGNSA. V lost 4 bases to trimming and J lost 8 bases; unmatched junction nucleotides: 7. Written as DNA, the CDR3 is TGTGCCAGCAGCTGGGCTGGGACAGGGGTCGAAAAACTGTTTTTT. Encoded protein: CASSWAGTGVEKLFF.

V is TRBV18 and J is TRBJ1-2; TRBD1 matches 10 bases. CDR1 is KGHSH, CDR2 LQKENI, per germline. The trim removed 3 bases at V and 7 bases at J, leaving 8 bases unmatched. The CDR3 contains 15 residues. In nucleotides, the CDR3 is TGTGCCAGCTCACCTCCGGGACAGGGGCGTCGTGGCTACACCTTC. Its translation is CASSPPGQGRRGYTF.

This rearrangement joins TRBV4-2 to TRBJ2-1, with D maybe TRBD2 (6 bases). Looked up from germline, CDR1 is LGHNA and CDR2 is YNFKEQ. The CDR3 has 16 residues. Trimming left V 2 bases short and J 9 bases short, with 20 bases between. The CDR3 region is CASSQSGRPWGGEQFF. The CDR3 coding sequence is TGTGCCAGCAGCCAAAGCGGTCGCCCCTGGGGAGGTGAGCAGTTCTTC.

The chain has TRBV7-3 and TRBJ1-4, with a possible D match to TRBD1 (6 bases). CDR3 length equals 13 residues. V lost 5 bases to trimming and J lost 7 bases, with 11 bases between them. Germline V lookup: CDR1 SGHTA, CDR2 FQGTGA. CDR3 region: CASSRGQGEKLFF. The CDR3 nucleotides read TGTGCCAGCAGCAGGGGACAAGGTGAAAAACTGTTTTTT. The variable domain in full, completed from reference TRBV7-3 and TRBJ1-4, reads GAGVSQTPSNKVTEKGKYVELRCDPISGHTALYWYRQSLGQGPEFLIYFQGTGAADDSGLPNDRFFAVRPEGSVSTLKIQRTERGDSAVYLCASSRGQGEKLFFGSGTQLSVL.

The chain combines TRBV2 with TRBJ2-7; TRBD1 matches at 7 bases. This CDR3 has 15 residues. Per germline, CDR1 SNHLY and CDR2 FYNNEI. Trimming took 2 bases from V and 0 from J; bases not matched to a gene: 4. The CDR3 region is CASSESGTASYEQYF. CDR3 sequence (DNA): TGTGCCAGCAGTGAATCCGGGACAGCCTCCTACGAGCAGTACTTC.

As concerns this clone: The sample has other DNA sequences that encode this CDR3 too. This sequence joins TRBV7-9 and TRBJ1-5, with D unresolved. CDR1 is SEHNR, CDR2 FQNEAQ, per germline (reference sequence). This CDR3 comprises 14 residues. V dropped 1 base and J dropped 4 bases, with 8 bases sitting between them. In DNA form, the CDR3 reads TGTGCCAGCAGCTTAGACAGAGGAAATCAGCCCCAGCATTTT. Protein sequence: CASSLDRGNQPQHF.

The chain couples TRBV29-1 to TRBJ2-7, with D tentatively TRBD1 or TRBD2 (5 bases each). This CDR3 is built from 15 residues. Germline-derived CDR1 and CDR2 are SQVTM and ANQGSEA. The ends were cut back, 6 bases at V and 0 bases at J, with 18 bases in the middle. CDR3 in amino acids: CSVGTHYRSSYEQYF. The DNA of the CDR3 is TGCAGCGTCGGGACCCACTACAGGAGCTCCTACGAGCAGTACTTC.

This clone was seen a single time. J is TRBJ2-1 and V is TRBV27; D is undetermined. The CDR3 covers 14 residues. Germline V gene lookup returns CDR1 MNHEY and CDR2 SMNVEV (reference sequence). The V and J ends lost 7 bases and 4 bases respectively, with 14 bases between them. The CDR3 loop reads CASKVALAYNEQFF. The CDR3 region has the DNA TGTGCCAGCAAAGTCGCTTTGGCGTACAATGAGCAGTTCTTC.

This clone appeared a single time. The rearrangement joins TRBV20-1 to TRBJ2-4; D is undetermined. CDR1 is DFQATT and CDR2 is SNEGSKA in the germline V gene (reference sequence). V was trimmed by 0 bases and J by 15 bases, leaving 12 bases between them. The CDR3 extends over 11 amino acids. CDR3 sequence reads: CSARDEVQRYF. The CDR3 DNA reads as TGCAGTGCTAGAGATGAGGTACAGCGGTACTTC.

The CDR3 bases are TGTGCCAGCAGCTCGGACGGCTTGAGCTCTGGAAACACCATATATTTT. It translates to CASSSDGLSSGNTIYF. This rearrangement joins TRBV2 to TRBJ1-3; D gene unclear. V lost 6 bases and J 0 bases, leaving 15 bases between the germline ends. The length of the CDR3 is 16 residues. The germline V gene has CDR1 SNHLY and CDR2 FYNNEI.

The chain combines TRBV29-1 with TRBJ2-5, with 7 bases aligning to TRBD1. V trimming: 7 bases; J trimming: 4 bases; junction bases outside the gene matches: 6. Per the germline V gene, CDR1 is SQVTM and CDR2 is ANQGSEA. The CDR3 totals 12 residues. The CDR3 nucleotides are TGCAGCGCTTCCAAGGGGGCAGAGACCCAGTACTTC. Its protein product is CSASKGAETQYF. The complete variable domain, with remaining parts taken from reference TRBV29-1 and TRBJ2-5, reads SAVISQKPSRDICQRGTSLTIQCQVDSQVTMMFWYRQQPGQSLTLIATANQGSEATYESGFVIDKFPISRPNLTFSTLTVSNMSPEDSSIYLCSASKGAETQYFGPGTRLLVL.

Points on this clone: Other DNA sequences in the same sample also yield this CDR3. This rearrangement joins TRBV5-4 to TRBJ2-5; TRBD2 might be the D (5 bases). CDR1 and CDR2 from the germline V gene are SGHNT and YYREEE (reference sequence). The CDR3 spans 13 residues. V lost 4 bases and J 3 bases, leaving 10 bases between the germline ends. In nucleotides, the CDR3 is TGTGCCAGCAGCCTCCGGGGTGAAGAGACCCAGTACTTC. Its protein is CASSLRGEETQYF.

On this clone itself: This same CDR3 is encoded by further DNA sequences in the sample. This rearrangement joins TRBV2 to TRBJ2-1; 9 nucleotides agree with TRBD1. The CDR3 has 14 residues. The germline CDR1 and CDR2 sequences are SNHLY and FYNNEI. J gave up 2 bases and V 4 bases, and 0 bases lay outside the gene matches. CDR3 amino acids: CASSGDRAYNEQFF. The DNA for the CDR3 is TGTGCCAGCAGTGGGGACAGGGCCTACAATGAGCAGTTCTTC.

This clone was counted only a few times. Distinct nucleotide sequences in the sample also encode this CDR3. CDR3 loop: CASRGREEKLFF. The CDR3 DNA reads TGTGCCAGCAGGGGGAGAGAGGAAAAACTGTTTTTT. This chain uses TRBV27 with TRBJ1-4; D gene unclear. Germline loops: CDR1 MNHEY, CDR2 SMNVEV (reference sequence). V gave up 6 bases and J gave up 8 bases, with 10 bases separating them. The CDR3 loop spans 12 amino acids.

As for this clone: Different DNA sequences within this sample yield the same CDR3. CDR3 residues: CASSLRRYEQYF. CDR3 coding DNA: TGTGCCAGCAGTCTTCGGCGATACGAGCAGTACTTC. The V call is TRBV28, the J call TRBJ2-7, with D hard to call. V lost 5 bases and J 4 bases, leaving 9 bases between the germline ends. CDR3 length: 12 amino acids. Germline CDR1 and CDR2: MDHEN and SYDVKM. The full variable domain, rest sourced from reference TRBV28 and TRBJ2-7, is DVKVTQSSRYLVKRTGEKVFLECVQDMDHENMFWYRQDPGLGLRLIYFSYDVKMKEKGDIPEGYSVSREKKERFSLILESASTNQTSMYLCASSLRRYEQYFGPGTRLTVT.

This clone was detected once. The chain couples TRBV30 to TRBJ2-1, with 12 bases identical to TRBD2. Trimming cost V 2 bases and J 13 bases; bases outside gene matches: 3. Per germline, CDR1 GTSNPN and CDR2 SVGIG (reference sequence). The CDR3 loop spans 12 amino acids. As DNA, the CDR3 is TGTGCCTGGAGTCTTGGACTAGCGGGACAGTTCTTC. As protein: CAWSLGLAGQFF.